The present TCR beta chain was sequenced within a study of blood T cells in healthy people across ages. For the second PCR, which ran for 7 to 11 cycles, a sample-barcoded 5' primer and a J-beta primer mix were used. TCRdb reprocessed the 5' RACE reads with MiXCR, giving one entry per CDR3 protein. The sample lists 550,000 to 750,000 distinct CDR3 sequences, 21% occurring once. Study-level results: The unknown donor CMV status may have confounded expanded clonotype changes.

This clonotype was seen many times. Its antigen is unidentified. The CDR3 contains 16 residues. V lost 4 bases and J lost 0, with 13 bases in between. Germline loops: CDR1 SGHTA, CDR2 FQGNSA. Material: blood. The clonotype was recovered from a man aged 65 to 85 in good health. The J gene is TRBJ2-4, the V gene TRBV7-2; no clear D gene. Here the CDR3 DNA reads TGTGCCAGCAGCTCCGACTTGGGAATAGCCAAAAACATTCAGTACTTC. Translating it yields CASSSDLGIAKNIQYF.